This TCR beta chain is from a study of CD4 T cells in relation to SARS-CoV-2 and coronaviruses. Before the COVID-19 pandemic, during about 2010-2019, CD4+ T cells were taken from unexposed donors. CD4 enrichment then naive enrichment separated naive from memory CD4+ cells. Trimming cost V 4 bases and J 15 bases, with 20 bases left between them. The germline V gene has CDR1 SGHRS and CDR2 YFSETQ. The CDR3 spans 13 residues. Naive and memory CD4+ T cell DNA was deep-sequenced without culture. The method was immunoSEQ multiplex PCR; TCRdb's version includes in-frame clones alone and lacks a portion of them. The sample consists of roughly 61,000 clones, 86% of them appearing once.

The gene calls are TRBV5-1 and TRBJ2-1; either TRBD1 or TRBD2 may supply D (6 bases each). The clonotype was recovered from a human donor in good health. Sequencing used memory CD4+ T cells from PBMCs. The CDR3 region is CASSQGAGTGAFF. CDR3 DNA sequence: TGCGCCAGCAGCCAAGGAGCCGGGACGGGGGCGTTCTTC.